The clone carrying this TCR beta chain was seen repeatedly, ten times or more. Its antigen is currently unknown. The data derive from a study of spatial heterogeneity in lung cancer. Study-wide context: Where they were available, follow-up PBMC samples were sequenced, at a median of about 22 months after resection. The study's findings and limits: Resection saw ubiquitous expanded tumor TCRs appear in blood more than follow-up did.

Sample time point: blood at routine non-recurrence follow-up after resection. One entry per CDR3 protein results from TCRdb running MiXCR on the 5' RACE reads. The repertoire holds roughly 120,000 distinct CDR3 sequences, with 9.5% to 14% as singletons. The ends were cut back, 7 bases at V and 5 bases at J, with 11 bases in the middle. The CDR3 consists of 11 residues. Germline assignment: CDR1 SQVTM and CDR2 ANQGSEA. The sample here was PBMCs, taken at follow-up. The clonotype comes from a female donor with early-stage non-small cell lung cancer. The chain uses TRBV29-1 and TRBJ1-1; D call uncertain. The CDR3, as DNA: TGCAGCGGTAGAGGTGAAACTGAAGCTTTCTTT. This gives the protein CSGRGETEAFF.